The sequence of this T cell receptor (beta chain) was determined in a study of post-analysis software for immune sequencing data. Study-wide background: Relapsing-remitting, secondary progressive and progressive-relapsing multiple sclerosis were all included among the disease courses. General observations from the study: When compared against controls, multiple sclerosis patients showed significantly lower normalized Chao1 diversity. TRBV5-6, TRBV5-1 and TRBV20-1 were among roughly five TRBV segments more frequent in patients than controls. Batch-mates among the samples co-clustered strongly by F measure.

This clonotype was counted a few times. Its cognate antigen is unknown. Possible read error: a much larger clone is one base away. Presence of unique molecular identifiers characterized the TCR beta cDNA libraries. TCRdb redid the calling of the PCR reads with MiXCR, one entry per CDR3 protein. The repertoire holds more than 500,000 distinct CDR3 sequences, with approximately 31% as singletons. The germline V gene encodes CDR1 SGHTA and CDR2 FQGTGA. The CDR3 covers 13 residues. V dropped 1 base and J dropped 4 bases, with 6 bases sitting between them. The source is a girl aged 2-17 years with multiple sclerosis. V and J are TRBV7-3 and TRBJ2-3; D may be TRBD1 (5 bases). Sequencing used blood. The CDR3, as DNA: TGTGCCAGCAGCTTAAAGGGGTCAGATACGCAGTATTTT. Translating gives CASSLKGSDTQYF.